One and the same sample provided the 17 T cell receptor beta chains below, sequenced in a study of cytomegalovirus exposure and HLA in healthy donors. PCR primers comprised 60 Vbeta and 13 Jbeta primers. Some clones are missing from TCRdb's copy, which holds only in-frame ones; the method was immunoSEQ multiplex PCR. The data show 150,000 to 200,000 clones, with roughly four fifths seen just once and 5.5% to 7% held by the top ten. Material: PBMCs. These receptor sequences come from a woman in her fifties or sixties in good health and CMV-seropositive.

The chain has TRBV5-1 and TRBJ1-1; 7 bases are a match to TRBD1. Unmatched junction bases numbered 8, after V lost 5 bases and J lost 4 bases. Germline CDR1 reads SGHRS; CDR2 reads YFSETQ. The CDR3 has 14 residues. The CDR3 DNA reads as TGCGCCAGCAGTCACAGGGGAGGAAGCACTGAAGCTTTCTTT. It codes for CASSHRGGSTEAFF.

This clone was counted between two and nine times. The chain employs TRBV5-1 and TRBJ2-5; 7 bases fit TRBD1. Trimming cost V 4 bases and J 2 bases; bases outside gene matches: 8. CDR1 SGHRS and CDR2 YFSETQ come from the germline V gene. CDR3 size: 15 residues. CDR3 in DNA: TGCGCCAGCAGCCCTGGACAGGCACGTCAAGAGACCCAGTACTTC. As protein: CASSPGQARQETQYF.

This clone was observed a handful of times. The rearrangement links TRBV5-1 to TRBJ1-4, with 8 nucleotides matching TRBD1. J was trimmed by 7 bases and V by 0 bases; bases with no gene match: 5. Germline lookup yields CDR1 SGHRS and CDR2 YFSETQ. The CDR3 is 15 amino acids. In nucleotides, the CDR3 is TGCGCCAGCAGCTTGGGACAGGGGATTGGTGAAAAACTGTTTTTT. Encoded protein: CASSLGQGIGEKLFF.

CDR3 in DNA: TGTGCCTGGAGTCCCCTTTCGCCGGATATAGGGGTTCGTGGTGGCTACACCTTC. Its protein product is CAWSPLSPDIGVRGGYTF. V is TRBV30 and J is TRBJ1-2; the D gene is possibly TRBD1 (5 bases). Trimming removed 2 bases at V and 7 bases at J, with 29 bases between. This CDR3 is built from 18 residues. CDR1 GTSNPN and CDR2 SVGIG come from the germline V gene (reference sequence).

The chain carries TRBV28 and TRBJ2-7, with 12 nucleotides matching TRBD2. The CDR3 contains 14 residues. In germline, CDR1 is MDHEN, CDR2 SYDVKM. Trimming removed 2 bases from V and 11 bases from J; junction bases left unmatched: 7. The CDR3 here is CASSLEGLAGWKYF. As DNA, the CDR3 is TGTGCCAGCAGTTTAGAAGGACTAGCGGGATGGAAGTACTTC.

This chain joins TRBV6-6 and TRBJ2-6; weak D call: TRBD2 (6 bases). V lost 8 bases and J 0 bases, leaving 8 bases between the germline ends. Per germline, CDR1 MNHNY and CDR2 SVGAGI (reference sequence). The CDR3 is 14 amino acids. The chain's CDR3 is CASGGSSGANVLTF. The CDR3 DNA is TGTGCCAGCGGGGGGAGCTCTGGGGCCAACGTCCTGACTTTC.

This chain connects TRBV28 to TRBJ1-2; D not certain. V was trimmed by 4 bases and J by 4 bases, leaving 4 bases between them. This CDR3 contains 11 residues. Germline V gene sequence: CDR1 MDHEN, CDR2 SYDVKM. The CDR3 coding sequence is TGTGCCAGCAGTTCCTCCTATGGCTACACCTTC. It encodes CASSSSYGYTF.

This clone has just a few counts. The chain carries TRBV6-5 and TRBJ1-1; 10 bases are a match to TRBD1. This CDR3 is 15 amino acids long. V trimming: 5 bases; J trimming: 5 bases; junction bases outside the gene matches: 8. Looked up from germline, CDR1 is MNHEY and CDR2 is SVGAGI. The CDR3 sequence is CASSPLGTGETEAFF. The CDR3 nucleotides are TGTGCCAGCAGTCCCCTCGGGACAGGGGAGACTGAAGCTTTCTTT.

The gene calls are TRBV7-6 and TRBJ2-7, with D tentatively TRBD2 (6 bases). V was trimmed by 5 bases and J by 2 bases, leaving 13 bases between them. The CDR3 totals 14 residues. The germline CDR1 and CDR2 sequences are SGHVS and FNYEAQ. CDR3 region: CASSPEGRAYEQYF. As DNA, the CDR3 is TGTGCCAGCAGCCCGGAGGGTCGGGCCTACGAGCAGTACTTC.

This clone was seen only once. V and J are TRBV19 and TRBJ2-3, with 10 positions matching TRBD2. The CDR3 has 15 residues. The germline gives CDR1 LNHDA, CDR2 SQIVND (reference sequence). J gave up 7 bases and V 5 bases, and 9 bases lay outside the gene matches. Here the CDR3 DNA reads TGTGCCAGTAGTCCCAGCGGGAGGGCAGTTAATACGCAGTATTTT. Translation: CASSPSGRAVNTQYF.

This rearrangement joins TRBV19 to TRBJ1-4; D is perhaps TRBD1 (6 bases). CDR1 is LNHDA and CDR2 is SQIVND in the germline V gene (reference sequence). This CDR3 is built from 15 residues. V was cut by 6 bases and J by 4 bases, with 15 bases left in between. CDR3 loop: CASSRGGRLNEKLFF. The CDR3 DNA is TGTGCCAGTAGCCGCGGGGGGCGTCTTAATGAAAAACTGTTTTTT.

The rearrangement joins TRBV18 to TRBJ2-1; TRBD2 agrees at 14 bases. In germline, CDR1 is KGHSH, CDR2 LQKENI. With V trimmed by 1 base and J by 7 bases, 3 bases remained unmatched. The CDR3 extends over 16 amino acids. Written as DNA, the CDR3 is TGTGCCAGCTCACCACGGGGGACTAGCGGGAGAAATGAGCAGTTCTTC. It specifies CASSPRGTSGRNEQFF.

V is TRBV6-1 and J is TRBJ2-1; D call uncertain. This CDR3 contains 12 residues. Trimming took off 7 bases at V and 8 bases at J, with 12 bases between the two ends. CDR1 MNHNS and CDR2 SASEGT come from the germline V gene. CDR3 protein: CASTLTSDEQFF. CDR3 in DNA: TGTGCCAGCACCCTAACCAGCGATGAGCAGTTCTTC.

The chain has TRBV28 and TRBJ1-5, with 10 bases fitting TRBD1. After removal of 7 bases from V and 1 base from J, the junction contained 13 bases not matched to a gene. Germline values: CDR1 MDHEN, CDR2 SYDVKM. The CDR3 loop spans 18 amino acids. CDR3 sequence (DNA): TGTGCCAGCACCCTTCTCTTTCGGACAGGGGGAAGCAATCAGCCCCAGCATTTT. Protein sequence: CASTLLFRTGGSNQPQHF. Full variable domain (outside the CDR3, taken from reference TRBV28 and TRBJ1-5): DVKVTQSSRYLVKRTGEKVFLECVQDMDHENMFWYRQDPGLGLRLIYFSYDVKMKEKGDIPEGYSVSREKKERFSLILESASTNQTSMYLCASTLLFRTGGSNQPQHFGDGTRLSIL.

The V call is TRBV10-1, the J call TRBJ2-1; TRBD2 matches 7 bases. V was pared by 2 bases and J by 7 bases, with 8 bases of the junction left unmatched. Per germline, CDR1 WNHNN and CDR2 SYGVQD (reference sequence). The length of the CDR3 is 15 residues. Here the CDR3 DNA reads TGCGCCAGCAGTGAGGAGCGGGGCCTCAAGAATGAGCAGTTCTTC. Amino acid sequence: CASSEERGLKNEQFF.

The chain links TRBV6-1 to TRBJ2-7; TRBD2 agrees at 8 bases. The CDR3 spans 16 residues. V shed 3 bases and J 3 bases; nucleotides not matched to a gene: 10. In germline, CDR1 is MNHNS, CDR2 SASEGT. The CDR3 spells CASSEFDLAGLYEQYF. The CDR3 bases are TGTGCCAGCAGTGAGTTCGACCTAGCGGGCCTCTACGAGCAGTACTTC.

V and J are TRBV7-6 and TRBJ2-5; 8 bases match TRBD2. Looked up from germline, CDR1 is SGHVS and CDR2 is FNYEAQ. This CDR3 has 14 amino acids. V was pared by 8 bases and J by 2 bases, with 7 bases of the junction left unmatched. CDR3 in amino acids: CASVRLAGQETQYF. CDR3 nucleotide sequence: TGTGCCAGCGTCAGATTAGCGGGACAAGAGACCCAGTACTTC.